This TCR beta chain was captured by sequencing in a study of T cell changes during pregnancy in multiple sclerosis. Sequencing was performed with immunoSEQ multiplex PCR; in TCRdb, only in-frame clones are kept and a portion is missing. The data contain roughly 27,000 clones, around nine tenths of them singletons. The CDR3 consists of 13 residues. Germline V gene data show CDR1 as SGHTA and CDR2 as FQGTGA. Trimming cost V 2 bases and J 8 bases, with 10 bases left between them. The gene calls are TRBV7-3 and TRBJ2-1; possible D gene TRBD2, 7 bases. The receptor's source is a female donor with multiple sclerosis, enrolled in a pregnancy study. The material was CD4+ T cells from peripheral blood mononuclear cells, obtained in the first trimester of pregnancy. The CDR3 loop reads CASSLGGADEQFF. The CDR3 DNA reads TGTGCCAGCAGCTTAGGGGGGGCGGATGAGCAGTTCTTC.